Each of the 24 T cell receptor beta chains below was sequenced from the same sample in a study of neoadjuvant nivolumab and ipilimumab in lung cancer. Sequencing used immunoSEQ multiplex PCR; TCRdb keeps in-frame clones, though not all of them. This sample has 4,500 or so clones, with roughly 80% found just once. The sequencing here drew on adjacent normal lung tissue, taken after neoadjuvant nivolumab, alone or with ipilimumab, at or shortly before surgery. These receptors originate from an adult with non-small cell lung cancer.

This rearrangement joins TRBV5-1 to TRBJ1-2; the match to TRBD1 covers 7 bases. CDR1 and CDR2 from the germline V gene are SGHRS and YFSETQ. The V and J ends lost 4 bases and 2 bases, in that order; junction bases with no gene match: 5. The CDR3 spans 14 residues. CDR3 DNA sequence: TGCGCCAGCAGCCAGGGACAGCTGAACTATGGCTACACCTTC. Translating gives CASSQGQLNYGYTF.

The rearrangement joins TRBV6-4 to TRBJ2-3, with 8 bases matching TRBD1. CDR1 and CDR2 from the germline V gene are MRHNA and SNTAGT. Trimming cost V 6 bases and J 2 bases; bases outside gene matches: 7. CDR3 length equals 15 residues. CDR3 DNA sequence: TGTGCCAGCAGGCTTGGGACAGGTCCCACAGATACGCAGTATTTT. As protein: CASRLGTGPTDTQYF.

V is TRBV15 and J is TRBJ2-1; D remains ambiguous. There are 13 residues in the CDR3. The V end was cut by 5 bases, the J end by 6 bases, with 11 bases between. CDR1 is LNHNV, CDR2 YYDKDF, per germline (reference sequence). The CDR3 nucleotides are TGTGCCACCAGCCCGGACCCCAGCAATGAGCAGTTCTTC. Amino acids: CATSPDPSNEQFF.

The rearrangement joins TRBV19 to TRBJ1-2; D is ambiguous. CDR3 length equals 13 residues. Germline assignment: CDR1 LNHDA and CDR2 SQIVND (reference sequence). The V gene lost 1 base and the J gene lost 6 bases, with 9 bases spanning the gap. The CDR3 loop reads CASSIGPLNGYTF. The CDR3 nucleotides read TGTGCCAGTAGTATAGGCCCTCTAAATGGCTACACCTTC.

V usage is TRBV5-6 and J usage is TRBJ1-2, with a possible D match to TRBD1 (5 bases). Germline V lookup: CDR1 SGHDT, CDR2 YYEEEE. Deletions cut 2 bases from V and 2 bases from J, with 13 bases between. This CDR3 spans 15 amino acids. The CDR3, as DNA: TGTGCCAGCAGCTTCGGGGCCCTACCCAACTATGGCTACACCTTC. Translating gives CASSFGALPNYGYTF.

The genes are TRBV2 and TRBJ2-7; D is undetermined. CDR1 is SNHLY and CDR2 is FYNNEI in the germline V gene. The germline V and J ends were trimmed by 6 bases and 0 bases, with 3 bases remaining between them. This CDR3 is 11 amino acids long. The CDR3 is CASRGSYEQYF. The CDR3 region has the DNA TGTGCCAGCAGGGGCTCCTACGAGCAGTACTTC. Full variable domain (rest looked up from reference TRBV2 and TRBJ2-7): EPEVTQTPSHQVTQMGQEVILRCVPISNHLYFYWYRQILGQKVEFLVSFYNNEISEKSEIFDDQFSVERPDGSNFTLKIRSTKLEDSAMYFCASRGSYEQYFGPGTRLTVT.

This clone was detected once. The chain joins TRBV7-9 to TRBJ1-2, with D possibly matching TRBD1 (6 bases). Germline lookup yields CDR1 SEHNR and CDR2 FQNEAQ (reference sequence). The V gene lost 5 bases and the J gene lost 2 bases, with 15 bases spanning the gap. The CDR3 covers 15 residues. CDR3 nucleotides: TGTGCCAGCAGCCCCCTGGACAGAAGAAACTATGGCTACACCTTC. Translated, it gives CASSPLDRRNYGYTF.

V usage is TRBV5-4 and J usage is TRBJ2-5; TRBD2 agrees at 9 bases. The germline CDR1 and CDR2 sequences are SGHNT and YYREEE (reference sequence). The CDR3 sequence is 15 residues long. Trimming at V came to 2 bases and at J to 4 bases, leaving 6 bases not matched to a gene. The CDR3 sequence is CASSFSLAGSETQYF. CDR3 sequence (DNA): TGTGCCAGCAGCTTCTCCCTAGCGGGGTCAGAGACCCAGTACTTC.

This clone was detected a few times. This rearrangement joins TRBV29-1 to TRBJ1-2; the D gene is possibly TRBD1 (6 bases). The CDR3 is 16 residues long. Looked up from germline, CDR1 is SQVTM and CDR2 is ANQGSEA. Between the trimmed V and J ends, which lost 6 bases and 3 bases, there was a span of 23 bases. CDR3: CSVYGLRDTSHYGYTF. In nucleotides, the CDR3 is TGCAGCGTCTACGGGCTGCGGGACACAAGTCACTATGGCTACACCTTC.

The J gene is TRBJ2-2, the V gene TRBV7-2, with 8 positions matching TRBD1. The length of the CDR3 is 14 residues. Germline V gene data show CDR1 as SGHTA and CDR2 as FQGNSA. The trim removed 8 bases at V and 7 bases at J, leaving 9 bases unmatched. CDR3 sequence (DNA): TGTGCCAGCGCCGACAGGGGTGAAGGCGGGGAGCTGTTTTTT. This translates into CASADRGEGGELFF.

The chain couples TRBV6-1 to TRBJ2-1; 8 bases are shared with TRBD1. V was clipped by 3 bases and J by 3 bases; unmatched bases: 4. The CDR3 totals 15 residues. The germline gives CDR1 MNHNS, CDR2 SASEGT. The CDR3 coding sequence is TGTGCCAGCAGTGACTCTGGACAGGGCTACAATGAGCAGTTCTTC. It codes for CASSDSGQGYNEQFF.

The chain combines TRBV7-2 with TRBJ1-2; 8 nucleotides agree with TRBD1. J lost 8 bases, V lost 5 bases, and 10 bases had no gene match. CDR1 SGHTA and CDR2 FQGNSA come from the germline V gene. This CDR3 is built from 14 residues. CDR3: CASSPNGQGGGYTF. In DNA form, the CDR3 reads TGTGCCAGCAGCCCCAACGGACAGGGAGGCGGCTACACCTTC.

DNA of the CDR3: TGTGCCACCGGGACAGGGGAGGCCCAGTACTTC. It specifies CATGTGEAQYF. The chain joins TRBV19 to TRBJ2-5; 10 nucleotides match TRBD1. The J segment lost 9 bases and the V segment lost 10 bases, leaving 5 bases of the junction unmatched. The CDR3 runs 11 residues. The V gene's germline CDR1 is LNHDA and CDR2 SQIVND (reference sequence).

This chain connects TRBV19 to TRBJ1-1; D is unclear. The germline V and J ends were trimmed by 6 bases and 1 base, with 12 bases remaining between them. Germline V lookup: CDR1 LNHDA, CDR2 SQIVND (reference sequence). This CDR3 region has 14 residues. The CDR3 sequence: CASSFREENTEAFF. The CDR3 DNA follows: TGTGCCAGTAGCTTCAGAGAAGAGAACACTGAAGCTTTCTTT.

The rearrangement joins TRBV4-3 to TRBJ2-6, with D possibly matching TRBD1 (6 bases). The CDR3 has 17 amino acids. Germline CDR1 is LGHNA and CDR2 is YSLEER. V gave up 1 base and J gave up 1 base, with 11 bases separating them. In DNA form, the CDR3 reads TGCGCCAGCAGCCAAGCGGGACATTCATCTGGGGCCAACGTCCTGACTTTC. Encoded protein: CASSQAGHSSGANVLTF.

The genes are TRBV14 and TRBJ1-1; D gene ambiguous. Germline-derived CDR1 and CDR2 are SGHDN and FVKESK. The CDR3 loop spans 13 amino acids. The V and J ends lost 4 bases and 1 base respectively, with 7 bases between them. CDR3 bases: TGTGCCAGCAGCCTTTTACAGAACACTGAAGCTTTCTTT. Protein product: CASSLLQNTEAFF.

This clone is termed large. This chain uses TRBV4-3 with TRBJ1-5, with no clear D. V gave up 1 base and J gave up 4 bases, with 14 bases separating them. The CDR3 spans 16 residues. Germline CDR1 and CDR2: LGHNA and YSLEER. The CDR3 reads CASSQAWQPPNQPQHF. The CDR3 nucleotides are TGCGCCAGCAGCCAAGCCTGGCAGCCACCTAATCAGCCCCAGCATTTT.

The chain joins TRBV9 to TRBJ2-2, with D uncertain. Germline V lookup: CDR1 SGDLS, CDR2 YYNGEE. There are 13 residues in the CDR3. V lost 0 bases and J lost 5, with 5 bases in between. CDR3 sequence reads: CASSVGQTGELFF. The CDR3 DNA follows: TGTGCCAGCAGCGTAGGGCAGACCGGGGAGCTGTTTTTT. The variable domain in full, completed from reference TRBV9 and TRBJ2-2, reads DSGVTQTPKHLITATGQRVTLRCSPRSGDLSVYWYQQSLDQGLQFLIQYYNGEERAKGNILERFSAQQFPDLHSELNLSSLELGDSALYFCASSVGQTGELFFGEGSRLTVL.

The chain recombines TRBV7-7 with TRBJ1-1; no definite D call. Per germline, CDR1 SSHAT and CDR2 FNYEAQ (reference sequence). CDR3 length equals 13 residues. V lost 3 bases, J lost 0 bases, and 5 bases lay in between. The CDR3 reads CASSFGLNTEAFF. The CDR3 nucleotides read TGTGCCAGCAGCTTCGGCTTGAACACTGAAGCTTTCTTT.

The chain uses TRBV7-2 and TRBJ2-6, with a tentative D call TRBD2 (7 bases). This CDR3 spans 16 amino acids. Germline CDR1 SGHTA, CDR2 FQGNSA. Trimming removed 7 bases at V and 0 bases at J, with 13 bases between. CDR3 amino acids: CASKGGANSGANVLTF. CDR3 nucleotide sequence: TGTGCCAGCAAAGGGGGGGCCAACTCTGGGGCCAACGTCCTGACTTTC. The variable domain in full, with the rest retrieved from reference TRBV7-2 and TRBJ2-6, is GAGVSQSPSNKVTEKGKDVELRCDPISGHTALYWYRQSLGQGLEFLIYFQGNSAPDKSGLPSDRFSAERTGGSVSTLTIQRTQQEDSAVYLCASKGGANSGANVLTFGAGSRLTVL.

The CDR3 region has the DNA TGTGCCAGCTCACCAGAAAGGGGACTAGTCGACATTCAGTACTTC. Amino acid sequence: CASSPERGLVDIQYF. The V call is TRBV18, the J call TRBJ2-4; 8 bases agree with TRBD2. The CDR3 totals 15 residues. Germline V lookup: CDR1 KGHSH, CDR2 LQKENI. After removal of 2 bases from V and 8 bases from J, the junction contained 8 bases not matched to a gene.

This clone was recorded only once. The chain joins TRBV10-3 to TRBJ1-2; D is perhaps TRBD1 (6 bases). CDR3 length: 15 amino acids. V shed 5 bases and J shed 0 bases, with 13 bases lying between them. Germline assignment: CDR1 ENHRY and CDR2 SYGVKD. CDR3 nucleotides: TGTGCCATCAGTCAGGGGACCGTGGCTAACTATGGCTACACCTTC. It specifies CAISQGTVANYGYTF.

J is TRBJ2-5 and V is TRBV19; 7 bases map to TRBD1. This CDR3 contains 15 residues. CDR1 and CDR2 (germline): LNHDA, SQIVND (reference sequence). J lost 4 bases, V lost 7 bases, and 12 bases had no gene match. CDR3 residues: CASTPGQVVGETQYF. CDR3 nucleotide sequence: TGTGCCAGTACCCCTGGACAGGTAGTAGGAGAGACCCAGTACTTC.

The genes are TRBV25-1 and TRBJ2-7; weak D call: TRBD2 (6 bases). The CDR3 length is 15 residues. The germline gives CDR1 MGHDK, CDR2 SYGVNS. The ends were cut back, 2 bases at V and 0 bases at J, with 11 bases in the middle. The chain's CDR3 is CASSEPEGSSYEQYF. The CDR3 DNA reads as TGTGCCAGCAGTGAACCGGAGGGAAGCTCCTACGAGCAGTACTTC.